This T cell receptor beta chain was captured in a study of low-dose radiotherapy and immunotherapy resistance in tumors. V was clipped by 5 bases and J by 0 bases; unmatched bases: 8. CDR3 size: 16 residues. Germline V lookup: CDR1 SGHDT, CDR2 YYEEEE. Described time point: after trial treatment. The treatment denotes: LDRT plus nivolumab, ipilimumab, low-dose cyclophosphamide and aspirin (RACIN trial). First-strand cDNA used TRAV- and TRBV-specific primers, covering alpha and beta chains. Amplification of TCRs used a constant-region primer and V-primer adapter for around 20 PCR cycles. TCRdb reanalysed the reads using MiXCR and keeps one entry per CDR3 protein. The sample records roughly 40,000 distinct CDR3 sequences, 25% being singletons.

The receptor's source is a male donor with prostate cancer. J is TRBJ2-3 and V is TRBV5-6, with 8 bases aligning to TRBD1. Source: PBMCs, taken after low-dose radiotherapy plus immunotherapy. CDR3: CASSVVGQASTDTQYF. Written as DNA, the CDR3 is TGTGCCAGCAGTGTAGTGGGACAGGCGAGCACAGATACGCAGTATTTT.